Listed below are T cell receptor beta chains from one sample, sequenced in a study of OX40 agonist ivuxolimab in advanced cancers. The assay was immunoSEQ multiplex PCR, and TCRdb's table has in-frame clones only and misses some. The sample consists of 50,000 to 75,000 clones, 80% to 90% of them appearing once. This specimen was CD4+ or CD8+ T cells sorted from blood, taken in a trial of the OX40 agonist ivuxolimab. These TCRs come from an adult with an advanced solid tumor such as melanoma, head and neck, liver or kidney cancer. The CDR3 runs from the conserved cysteine through the conserved F or W. The order of the fields is J gene, D gene, V gene, clone size, CDR3 DNA, CDR3 protein. A D gene is named only where the DNA matches it firmly. Size tells how often a clone was seen (once, few, many) or the class of an expanded clone, and some rows leave it out.

J: TRBJ2-5; D: TRBD1; V: TRBV5-1; size: NA; DNA: TGCGCCAGCAGTCGGATGACAGGGGGCGGGGAGACCCAGTACTTC; CDR3: CASSRMTGGGETQYF
J: TRBJ1-6; D: TRBD1; V: TRBV9; size: once; DNA: TGTGCCCCGGACGACGACCAACAGGGGGGCAGATCACCCCTCCACTTT; CDR3: CAPDDDQQGGRSPLHF
J: TRBJ1-2; D: NA; V: TRBV10-1; size: few; DNA: TGCGCCAGCAGTGACTCCGGGGATGGCTACACCTTC; CDR3: CASSDSGDGYTF
J: TRBJ1-6; D: NA; V: TRBV7-9; size: NA; DNA: TGTGCCAGCACCCAAGGGGGGGGGTCGGTCAATTCACCCCTCCACTTT; CDR3: CASTQGGGSVNSPLHF
J: TRBJ2-3; D: TRBD1; V: TRBV6-1; size: NA; DNA: TGTGCCAGCAGTGCAACAACAAACAGGGGGCGCAGAACAGATACGCAGTATTTT; CDR3: CASSATTNRGRRTDTQYF
J: TRBJ1-1; D: NA; V: TRBV10-2; size: few; DNA: TGCGCCAGCCGTCGAAGAGGGGAAGCTTTCTTT; CDR3: CASRRRGEAFF
J: TRBJ2-7; D: TRBD2; V: TRBV7-8; size: NA; DNA: TGTGCCAGCAGCTTGAGGACGGTAGCGGGGGGGAGCTCCTACGAGCAGTACTTC; CDR3: CASSLRTVAGGSSYEQYF
J: TRBJ1-1; D: NA; V: TRBV9; size: NA; DNA: TGTGCCAGCAGCGTAGCCTTTCCCGGGACTGAAGCTTTCTTT; CDR3: CASSVAFPGTEAFF
J: TRBJ1-5; D: NA; V: TRBV6-6; size: NA; DNA: TGTGCCAGCAGTCCGAAACAGGTACCTGGGTCCCAGCATTTT; CDR3: CASSPKQVPGSQHF
J: TRBJ2-7; D: TRBD2; V: TRBV6-4; size: NA; DNA: TGTGCCAGCAGTGACACAGCGGGGGGGCTCGAGCAGTACTTC; CDR3: CASSDTAGGLEQYF
J: TRBJ1-5; D: TRBD1; V: TRBV5-8; size: NA; DNA: TGTGCCAGCAGCCCCGGACAGGGCAGGGAACAGCCCCAGCATTTT; CDR3: CASSPGQGREQPQHF
J: TRBJ2-7; D: TRBD2; V: TRBV4-1; size: NA; DNA: TGCGCCAGCAGCCAAGATCGGGAGCGGGGGGTCTCCTACGAGCAGTACTTC; CDR3: CASSQDRERGVSYEQYF
J: TRBJ2-1; D: TRBD2; V: TRBV10-2; size: NA; DNA: TGCGCCAGCAGTAGACTAGCGGGGGGGAATGAGCAGTTCTTC; CDR3: CASSRLAGGNEQFF
J: TRBJ1-1; D: NA; V: TRBV29-1; size: NA; DNA: TGCAGCGTACGTAAGGACAAGAACACTGAAGCTTTCTTT; CDR3: CSVRKDKNTEAFF
J: TRBJ1-5; D: NA; V: TRBV7-6; size: NA; DNA: TGTGCCAGCAGCTTAGCCAACGGCAATCAGCCCCAGCATTTT; CDR3: CASSLANGNQPQHF
J: TRBJ2-2; D: TRBD1; V: TRBV2; size: NA; DNA: TGTGCCAGCAAAGTACAGGGGGCGCACACCGGGGAGCTGTTTTTT; CDR3: CASKVQGAHTGELFF
J: TRBJ1-5; D: NA; V: TRBV6-4; size: few; DNA: TGTGCCAGCAGTGACTTGGGCAGGGTAAGACAGCCCCAGCATTTT; CDR3: CASSDLGRVRQPQHF
J: TRBJ1-1; D: NA; V: TRBV6-6; size: once; DNA: TGTGCCAGCAGTCAGCACAGGGTGGCCAACACTGAAGCTTTCTTT; CDR3: CASSQHRVANTEAFF
J: TRBJ1-3; D: TRBD1; V: TRBV30; size: once; DNA: TGTGCCTGGATGGGTGTGATGAGGGACAGAATCCCCTCTGGAAACACCATATATTTT; CDR3: CAWMGVMRDRIPSGNTIYF
J: TRBJ2-3; D: TRBD1; V: TRBV2; size: once; DNA: TGTGCCAGCAGTGTGGGGGGCGGGACAGGGAAGACAGATACGCAGTATTTT; CDR3: CASSVGGGTGKTDTQYF
J: TRBJ2-3; D: TRBD1; V: TRBV6-5; size: NA; DNA: TGTGCCAGCAGTCCGGGACAGGGATCGCCAGATACGCAGTATTTT; CDR3: CASSPGQGSPDTQYF
J: TRBJ1-2; D: NA; V: TRBV21-1; size: NA; DNA: TGTGCCAGCAGCGACCGGGACAGGGGGCGGGTTGGCTACACCTTC; CDR3: CASSDRDRGRVGYTF